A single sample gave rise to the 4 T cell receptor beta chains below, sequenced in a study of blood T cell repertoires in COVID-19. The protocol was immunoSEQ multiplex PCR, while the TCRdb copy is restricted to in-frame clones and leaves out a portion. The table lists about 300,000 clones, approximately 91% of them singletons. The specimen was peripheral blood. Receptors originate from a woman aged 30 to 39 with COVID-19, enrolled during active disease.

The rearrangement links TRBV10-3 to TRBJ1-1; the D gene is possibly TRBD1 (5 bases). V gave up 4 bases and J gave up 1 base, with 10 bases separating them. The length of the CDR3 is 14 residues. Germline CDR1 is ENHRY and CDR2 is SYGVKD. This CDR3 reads CAISALDRNTEAFF. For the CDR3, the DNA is TGTGCCATCAGTGCCCTTGACAGGAACACTGAAGCTTTCTTT.

CDR3 nucleotides: TGTGCCAGCAGTACTCTGTATTTGCGGGAGTGGAACATTCAGTACTTC. This codes for CASSTLYLREWNIQYF. V is TRBV6-2 or TRBV6-3 and J is TRBJ2-4, with 7 positions matching TRBD2. Unmatched junction bases numbered 14, after V lost 5 bases and J lost 7 bases. The CDR3 is 16 residues long. The V gene's germline CDR1 is MNHEY and CDR2 SVGEGT.

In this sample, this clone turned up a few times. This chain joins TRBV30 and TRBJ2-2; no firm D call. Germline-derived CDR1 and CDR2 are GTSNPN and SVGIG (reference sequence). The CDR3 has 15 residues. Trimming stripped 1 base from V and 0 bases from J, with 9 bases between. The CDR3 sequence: CAWSGYRPNTGELFF. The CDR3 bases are TGTGCCTGGAGTGGGTACAGACCGAACACCGGGGAGCTGTTTTTT.

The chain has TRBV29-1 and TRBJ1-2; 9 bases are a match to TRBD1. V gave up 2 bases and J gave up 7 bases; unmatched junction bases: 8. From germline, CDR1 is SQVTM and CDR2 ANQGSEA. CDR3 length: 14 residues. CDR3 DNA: TGCAGCGTTGAACGGACAGGGGATCATTCTGGCTACACCTTC. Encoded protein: CSVERTGDHSGYTF.